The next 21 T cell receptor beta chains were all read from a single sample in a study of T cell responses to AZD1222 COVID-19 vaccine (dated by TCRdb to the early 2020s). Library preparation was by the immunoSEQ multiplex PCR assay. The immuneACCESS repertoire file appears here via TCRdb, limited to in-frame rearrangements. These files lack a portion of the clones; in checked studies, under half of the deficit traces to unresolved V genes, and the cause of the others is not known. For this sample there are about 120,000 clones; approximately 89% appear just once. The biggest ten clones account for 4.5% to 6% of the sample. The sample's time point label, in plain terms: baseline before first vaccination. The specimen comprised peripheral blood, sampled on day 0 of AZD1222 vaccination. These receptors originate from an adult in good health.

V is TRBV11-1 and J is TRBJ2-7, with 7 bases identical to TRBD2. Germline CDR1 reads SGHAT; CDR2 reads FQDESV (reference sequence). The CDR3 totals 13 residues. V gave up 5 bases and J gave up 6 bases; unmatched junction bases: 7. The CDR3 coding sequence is TGTGCCAGCAGCCGGGCCCCGGGAGGCGAGCAGTACTTC. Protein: CASSRAPGGEQYF.

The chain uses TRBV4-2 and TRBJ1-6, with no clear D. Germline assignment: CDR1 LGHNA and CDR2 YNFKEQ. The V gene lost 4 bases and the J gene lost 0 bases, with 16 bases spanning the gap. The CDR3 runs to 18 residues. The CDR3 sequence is CASSLEWNRGSYNSPLHF. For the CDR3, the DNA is TGTGCCAGCAGCCTCGAATGGAATCGGGGCTCCTATAATTCACCCCTCCACTTT.

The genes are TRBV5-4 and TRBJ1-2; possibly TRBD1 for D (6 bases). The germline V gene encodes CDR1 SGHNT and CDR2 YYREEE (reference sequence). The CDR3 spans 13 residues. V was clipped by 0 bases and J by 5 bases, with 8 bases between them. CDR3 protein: CASSLERGYGYTF. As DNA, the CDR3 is TGTGCCAGCAGCTTGGAAAGGGGGTATGGCTACACCTTC.

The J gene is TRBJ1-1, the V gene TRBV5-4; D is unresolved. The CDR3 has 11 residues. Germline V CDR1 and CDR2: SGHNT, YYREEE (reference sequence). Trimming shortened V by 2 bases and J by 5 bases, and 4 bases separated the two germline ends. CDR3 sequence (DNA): TGTGCCAGCAGCTTAGGAACTGAAGCTTTCTTT. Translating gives CASSLGTEAFF. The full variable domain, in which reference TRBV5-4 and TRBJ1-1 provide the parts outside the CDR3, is ETGVTQSPTHLIKTRGQQVTLRCSSQSGHNTVSWYQQALGQGPQFIFQYYREEENGRGNFPPRFSGLQFPNYSSELNVNALELDDSALYLCASSLGTEAFFGQGTRLTVV.

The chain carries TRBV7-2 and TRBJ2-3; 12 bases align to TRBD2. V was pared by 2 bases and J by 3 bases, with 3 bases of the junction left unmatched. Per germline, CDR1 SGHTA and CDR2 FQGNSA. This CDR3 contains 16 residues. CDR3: CASSLRLAGETDTQYF. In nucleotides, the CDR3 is TGTGCCAGCAGCTTAAGACTAGCGGGGGAGACAGATACGCAGTATTTT.

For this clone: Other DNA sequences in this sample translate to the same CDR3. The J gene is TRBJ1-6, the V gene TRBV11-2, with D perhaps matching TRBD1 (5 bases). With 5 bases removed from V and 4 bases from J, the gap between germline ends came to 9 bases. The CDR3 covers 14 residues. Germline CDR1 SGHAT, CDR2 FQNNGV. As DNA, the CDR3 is TGTGCCAGCAGCATTGACAGTTATAATTCACCCCTCCACTTT. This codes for CASSIDSYNSPLHF.

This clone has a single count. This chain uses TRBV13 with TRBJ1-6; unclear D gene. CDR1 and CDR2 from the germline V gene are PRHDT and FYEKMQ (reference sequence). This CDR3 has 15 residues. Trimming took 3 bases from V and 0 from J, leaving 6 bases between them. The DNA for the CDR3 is TGTGCCAGCAGCTTTACTTCCTCCTATAATTCACCCCTCCACTTT. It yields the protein CASSFTSSYNSPLHF.

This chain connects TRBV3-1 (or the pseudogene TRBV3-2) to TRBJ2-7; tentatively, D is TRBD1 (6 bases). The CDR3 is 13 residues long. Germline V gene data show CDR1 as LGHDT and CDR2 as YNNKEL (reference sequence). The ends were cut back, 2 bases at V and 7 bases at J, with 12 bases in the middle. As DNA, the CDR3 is TGTGCCAGCAGCCAAACTCACACAGGGGAGCAGTACTTC. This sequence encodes CASSQTHTGEQYF.

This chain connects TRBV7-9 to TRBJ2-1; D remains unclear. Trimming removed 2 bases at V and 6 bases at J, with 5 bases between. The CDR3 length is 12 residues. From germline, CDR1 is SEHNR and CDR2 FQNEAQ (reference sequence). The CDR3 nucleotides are TGTGCCAGCAGCTTATTTGGCAATGAGCAGTTCTTC. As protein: CASSLFGNEQFF.

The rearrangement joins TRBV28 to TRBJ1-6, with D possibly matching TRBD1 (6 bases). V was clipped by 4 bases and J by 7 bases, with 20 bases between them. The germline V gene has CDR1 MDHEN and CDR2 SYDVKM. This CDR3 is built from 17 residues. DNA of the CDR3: TGTGCCAGCAGTTCGCTAAGGACAGCCTATCTAAATTCACCCCTCCACTTT. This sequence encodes CASSSLRTAYLNSPLHF.

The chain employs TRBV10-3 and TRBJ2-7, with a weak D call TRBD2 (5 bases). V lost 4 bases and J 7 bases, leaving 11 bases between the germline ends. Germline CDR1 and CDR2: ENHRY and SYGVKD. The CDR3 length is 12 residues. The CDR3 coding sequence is TGTGCCATCAGTGCAGTAGCGAGGGAGCAGTACTTC. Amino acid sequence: CAISAVAREQYF.

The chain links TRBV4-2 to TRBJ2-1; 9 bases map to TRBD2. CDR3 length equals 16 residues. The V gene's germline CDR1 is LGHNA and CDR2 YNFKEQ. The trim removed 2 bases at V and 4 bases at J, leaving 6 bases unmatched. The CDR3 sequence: CASSQHLAGFYNEQFF. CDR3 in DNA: TGTGCCAGCAGCCAACATCTAGCGGGATTTTACAATGAGCAGTTCTTC.

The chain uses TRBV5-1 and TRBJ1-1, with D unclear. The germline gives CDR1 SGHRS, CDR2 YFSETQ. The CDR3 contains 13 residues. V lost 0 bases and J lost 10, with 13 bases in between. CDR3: CASSLAGRVGAFF. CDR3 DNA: TGCGCCAGCAGCTTGGCCGGGCGGGTGGGAGCTTTCTTT.

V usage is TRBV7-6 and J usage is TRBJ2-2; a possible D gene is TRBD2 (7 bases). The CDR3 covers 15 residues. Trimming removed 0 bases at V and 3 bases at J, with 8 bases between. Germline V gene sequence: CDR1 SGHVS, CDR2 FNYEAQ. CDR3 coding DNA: TGTGCCAGCAGCTTAGCGGGGGGGCACACCGGGGAGCTGTTTTTT. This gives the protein CASSLAGGHTGELFF.

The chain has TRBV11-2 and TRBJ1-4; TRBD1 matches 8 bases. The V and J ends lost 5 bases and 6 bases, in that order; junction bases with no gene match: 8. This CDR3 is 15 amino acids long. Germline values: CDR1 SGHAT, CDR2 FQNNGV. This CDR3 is CASSPIRGRDEKLFF. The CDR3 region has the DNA TGTGCCAGCAGCCCGATCAGGGGGCGCGATGAAAAACTGTTTTTT.

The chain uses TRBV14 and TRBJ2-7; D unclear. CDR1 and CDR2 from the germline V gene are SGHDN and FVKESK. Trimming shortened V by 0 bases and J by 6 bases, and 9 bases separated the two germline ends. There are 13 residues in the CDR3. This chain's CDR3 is CASSQDRTGEQYF. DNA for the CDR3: TGTGCCAGCAGCCAAGACCGGACGGGCGAGCAGTACTTC.

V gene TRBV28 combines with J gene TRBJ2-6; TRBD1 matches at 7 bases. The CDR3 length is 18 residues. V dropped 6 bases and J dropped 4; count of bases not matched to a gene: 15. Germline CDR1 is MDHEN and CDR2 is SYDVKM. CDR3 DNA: TGTGCCAGCAGACCAAGGGGCAGGGGGTCGCTAGGGGCCAACGTCCTGACTTTC. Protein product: CASRPRGRGSLGANVLTF. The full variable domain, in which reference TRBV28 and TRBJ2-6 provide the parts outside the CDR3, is DVKVTQSSRYLVKRTGEKVFLECVQDMDHENMFWYRQDPGLGLRLIYFSYDVKMKEKGDIPEGYSVSREKKERFSLILESASTNQTSMYLCASRPRGRGSLGANVLTFGAGSRLTVL.

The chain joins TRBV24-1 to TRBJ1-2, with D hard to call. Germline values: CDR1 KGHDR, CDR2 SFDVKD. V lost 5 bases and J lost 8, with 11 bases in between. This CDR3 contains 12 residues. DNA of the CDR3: TGTGCCACCAGTGGTCAGTTCGCCGGCTACACCTTC. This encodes CATSGQFAGYTF.

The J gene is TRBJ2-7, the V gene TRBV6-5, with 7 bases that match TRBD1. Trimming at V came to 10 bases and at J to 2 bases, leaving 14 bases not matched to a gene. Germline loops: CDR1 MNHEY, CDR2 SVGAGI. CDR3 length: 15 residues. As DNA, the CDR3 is TGTGCCACCAGCCGGGACAGTCAATCCCCCTACGAGCAGTACTTC. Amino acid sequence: CATSRDSQSPYEQYF.

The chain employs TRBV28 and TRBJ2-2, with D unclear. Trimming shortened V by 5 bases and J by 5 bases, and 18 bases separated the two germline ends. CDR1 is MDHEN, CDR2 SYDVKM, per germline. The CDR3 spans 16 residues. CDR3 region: CASSAVWNGSTGELFF. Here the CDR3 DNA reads TGTGCCAGCAGTGCCGTCTGGAACGGTAGTACCGGGGAGCTGTTTTTT.

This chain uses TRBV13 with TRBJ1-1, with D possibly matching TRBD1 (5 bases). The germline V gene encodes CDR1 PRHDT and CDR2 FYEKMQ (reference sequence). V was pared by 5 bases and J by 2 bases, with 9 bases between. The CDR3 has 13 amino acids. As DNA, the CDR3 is TGTGCCAGCAGCCGGGACTCAAACACTGAAGCTTTCTTT. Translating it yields CASSRDSNTEAFF.